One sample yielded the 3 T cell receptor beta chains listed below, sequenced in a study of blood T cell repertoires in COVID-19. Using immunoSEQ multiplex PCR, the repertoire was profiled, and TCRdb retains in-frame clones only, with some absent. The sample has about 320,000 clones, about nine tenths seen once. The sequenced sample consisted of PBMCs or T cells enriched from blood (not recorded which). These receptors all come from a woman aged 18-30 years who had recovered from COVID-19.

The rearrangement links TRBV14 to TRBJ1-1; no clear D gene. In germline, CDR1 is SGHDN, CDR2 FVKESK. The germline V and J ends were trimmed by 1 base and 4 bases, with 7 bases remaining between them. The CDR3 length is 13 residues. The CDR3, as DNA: TGTGCCAGCAGCCAAGGAATGCGCACTGAAGCTTTCTTT. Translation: CASSQGMRTEAFF.

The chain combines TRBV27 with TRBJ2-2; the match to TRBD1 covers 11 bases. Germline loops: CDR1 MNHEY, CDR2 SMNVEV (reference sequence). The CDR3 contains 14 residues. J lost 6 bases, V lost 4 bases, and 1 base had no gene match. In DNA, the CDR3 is TGTGCCAGCAGTTGGACAGGGGGCGCCGGGGAGCTGTTTTTT. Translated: CASSWTGGAGELFF.

The CDR3 DNA reads TGTGCCAGCTCACCACCGAACCTAGCGCGGAACGAGCAGTACTTC. Protein: CASSPPNLARNEQYF. The chain links TRBV18 to TRBJ2-7; the D gene is possibly TRBD2 (6 bases). CDR3 length equals 15 residues. Germline loops: CDR1 KGHSH, CDR2 LQKENI. V lost 0 bases, J lost 5 bases, and 14 bases lay in between.